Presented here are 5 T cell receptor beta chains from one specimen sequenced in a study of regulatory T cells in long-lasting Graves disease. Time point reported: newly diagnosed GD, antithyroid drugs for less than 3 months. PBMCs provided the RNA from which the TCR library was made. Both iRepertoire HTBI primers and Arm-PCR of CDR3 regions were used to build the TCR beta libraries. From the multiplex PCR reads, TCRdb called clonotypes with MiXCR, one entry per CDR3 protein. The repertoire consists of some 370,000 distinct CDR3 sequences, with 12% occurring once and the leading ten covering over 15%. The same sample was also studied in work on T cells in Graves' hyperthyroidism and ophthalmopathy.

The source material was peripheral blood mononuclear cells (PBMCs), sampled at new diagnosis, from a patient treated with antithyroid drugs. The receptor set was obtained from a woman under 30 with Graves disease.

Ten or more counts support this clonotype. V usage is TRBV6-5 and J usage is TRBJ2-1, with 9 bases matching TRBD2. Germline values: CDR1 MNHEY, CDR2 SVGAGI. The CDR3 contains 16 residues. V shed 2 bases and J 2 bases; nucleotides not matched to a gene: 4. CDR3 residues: CASSYPAGGPYNEQFF. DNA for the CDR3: TGTGCCAGCAGTTACCCGGCGGGGGGGCCCTACAATGAGCAGTTCTTC.

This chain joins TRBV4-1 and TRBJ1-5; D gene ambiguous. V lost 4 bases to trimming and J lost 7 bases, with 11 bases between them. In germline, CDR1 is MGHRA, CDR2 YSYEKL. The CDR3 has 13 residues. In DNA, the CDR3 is TGCGCCAGCAGCCTAGCAAAAGGGCAGCCCCAGCATTTT. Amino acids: CASSLAKGQPQHF.

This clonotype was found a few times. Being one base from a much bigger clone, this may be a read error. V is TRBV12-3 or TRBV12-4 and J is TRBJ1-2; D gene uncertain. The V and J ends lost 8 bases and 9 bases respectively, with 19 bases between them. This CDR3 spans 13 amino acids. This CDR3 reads CASGTSTAGSYTF. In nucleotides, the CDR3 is TGTGCCAGCGGTACCTCCACAGCGGGGAGCTACACCTTC.

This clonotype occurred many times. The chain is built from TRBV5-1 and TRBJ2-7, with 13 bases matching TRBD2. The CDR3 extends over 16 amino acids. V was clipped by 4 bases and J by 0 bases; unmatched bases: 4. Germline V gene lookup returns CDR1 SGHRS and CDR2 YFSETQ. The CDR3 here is CASSPRTSGSSYEQYF. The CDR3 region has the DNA TGCGCCAGCAGCCCCCGGACTAGCGGGAGCTCCTACGAGCAGTACTTC.

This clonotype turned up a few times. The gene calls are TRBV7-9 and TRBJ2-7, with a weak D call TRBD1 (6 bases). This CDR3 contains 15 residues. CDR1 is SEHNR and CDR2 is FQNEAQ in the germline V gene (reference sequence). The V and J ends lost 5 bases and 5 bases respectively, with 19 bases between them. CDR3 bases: TGTGCCAGCAGCGGTGCACCGGGACATGGTCACGAGCAGTACTTC. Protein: CASSGAPGHGHEQYF.